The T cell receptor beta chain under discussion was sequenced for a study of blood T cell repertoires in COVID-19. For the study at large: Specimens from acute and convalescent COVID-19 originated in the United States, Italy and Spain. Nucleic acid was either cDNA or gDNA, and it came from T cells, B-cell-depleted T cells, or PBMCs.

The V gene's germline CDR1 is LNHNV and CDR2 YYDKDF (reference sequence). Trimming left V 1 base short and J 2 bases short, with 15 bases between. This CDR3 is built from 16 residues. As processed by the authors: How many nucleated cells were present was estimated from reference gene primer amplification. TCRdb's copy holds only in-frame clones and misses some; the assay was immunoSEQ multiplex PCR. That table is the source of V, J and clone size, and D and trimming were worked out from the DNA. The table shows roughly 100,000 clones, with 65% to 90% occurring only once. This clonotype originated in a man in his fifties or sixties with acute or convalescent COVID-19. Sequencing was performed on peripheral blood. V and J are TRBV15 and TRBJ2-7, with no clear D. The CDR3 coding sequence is TGTGCCACCAGCAGAGCGCCGGGTTCTGCACCCTACGAGCAGTACTTC. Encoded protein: CATSRAPGSAPYEQYF.